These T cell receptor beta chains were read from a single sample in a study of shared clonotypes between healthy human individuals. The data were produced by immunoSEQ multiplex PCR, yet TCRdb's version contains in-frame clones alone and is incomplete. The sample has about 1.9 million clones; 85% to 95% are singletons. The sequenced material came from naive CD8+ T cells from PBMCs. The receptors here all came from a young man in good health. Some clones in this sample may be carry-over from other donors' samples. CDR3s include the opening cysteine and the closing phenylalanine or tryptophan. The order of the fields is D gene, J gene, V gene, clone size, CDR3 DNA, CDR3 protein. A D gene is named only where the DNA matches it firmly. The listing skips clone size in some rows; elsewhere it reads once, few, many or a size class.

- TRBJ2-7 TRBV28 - TGTGCCAGCAGTTCCCTTAGCGGTTCTAACGGGGAGCAGTACTTC CASSSLSGSNGEQYF
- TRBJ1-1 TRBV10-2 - TGCGCCAGCAGTGACAGAACAGGGAACACTGAAGCTTTCTTT CASSDRTGNTEAFF
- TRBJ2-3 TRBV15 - TGTGCCACCAGCAACAGACAGATACCCACAGATACGCAGTATTTT CATSNRQIPTDTQYF
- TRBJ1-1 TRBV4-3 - TGCGCCAGCAGCCAACTCATGAACACTGAAGCTTTCTTT CASSQLMNTEAFF
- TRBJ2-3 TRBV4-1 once TGCGCCAGCAGCCAAGTAAGCCCCTCAGATACGCAGTATTTT CASSQVSPSDTQYF
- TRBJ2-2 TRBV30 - TGTGCCTGGACTGGGATTCCGAACACCGGGGAGCTGTTTTTT CAWTGIPNTGELFF
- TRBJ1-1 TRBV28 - TGTGCCAGCAGTAGGGGGACACACATGAACACTGAAGCTTTCTTT CASSRGTHMNTEAFF
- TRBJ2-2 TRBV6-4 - TGTGCCAGCAGTGAAAGATCCCTCGGGGAGCTGTTTTTT CASSERSLGELFF
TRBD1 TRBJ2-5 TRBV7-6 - TGTGCCAGCAGCTTAAATCGTCCCCGGGGCCAGGGGGCTGGAAAGACCCAGTACTTC CASSLNRPRGQGAGKTQYF
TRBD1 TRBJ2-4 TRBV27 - TGTGCCAGCAGTGGGACAGGCAAAAACATTCAGTACTTC CASSGTGKNIQYF
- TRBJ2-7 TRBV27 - TGTGCCAGCTCACCGGCTCGAGGGAACTACGAGCAGTACTTC CASSPARGNYEQYF
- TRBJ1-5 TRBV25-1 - TGTGCCAGCAGCCCCGGGAGCAGAAATCAGCCCCAGCATTTT CASSPGSRNQPQHF
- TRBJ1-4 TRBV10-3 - TGTGCCATCAGTGAGCCGAGGATGAATGAAAAACTGTTTTTT CAISEPRMNEKLFF
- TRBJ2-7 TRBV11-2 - TGTGCCAGCAGCTCCGTCGGGCGGGTTAACGAGCAGTACTTC CASSSVGRVNEQYF
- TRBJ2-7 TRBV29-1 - TGCAGCGTTCGGGGCGGGGAGGCCTACGAGCAGTACTTC CSVRGGEAYEQYF
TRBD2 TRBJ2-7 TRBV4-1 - TGCGCCAGCAGCCAAGCCCTAGCGGGTACAACCTCCCACGAGCAGTACTTC CASSQALAGTTSHEQYF
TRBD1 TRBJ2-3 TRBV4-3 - TGCGCCAGCAGCCAGACCCCCCGGACAGGGCCCACAGATACGCAGTATTTT CASSQTPRTGPTDTQYF
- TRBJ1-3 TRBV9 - TGTGCCAGCAGACCGCGCTCTGGAAACACCATATATTTT CASRPRSGNTIYF
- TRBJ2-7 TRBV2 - TGTGCCAGCAGTGAATCCCCAGGGGCTTCCTACGAGCAGTACTTC CASSESPGASYEQYF
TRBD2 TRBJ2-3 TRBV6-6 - TGTGCCAGCAGACTAAGCGGGAGCGCCACAGATACGCAGTATTTT CASRLSGSATDTQYF
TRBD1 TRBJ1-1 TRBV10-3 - TGTGCCATCAGCGATTATGGACAGGTGAACACTGAAGCTTTCTTT CAISDYGQVNTEAFF
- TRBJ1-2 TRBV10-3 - TGTGCCATCTACGCGGGGCGAGTTAGCGATGGCTACACCTTC CAIYAGRVSDGYTF
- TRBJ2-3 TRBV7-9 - TGTGCCAGCCGCCGGGAGACAGATACGCAGTATTTT CASRRETDTQYF
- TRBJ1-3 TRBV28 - TGTGCCAGCAGGAAGAGCGGTTCTGGAGGAAACACCATATATTTT CASRKSGSGGNTIYF
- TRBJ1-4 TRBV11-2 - TGTGCCAGCAGCTTAGACTCCGGACGGCTCTTGGGGGCAACTAATGAAAAACTGTTTTTT CASSLDSGRLLGATNEKLFF
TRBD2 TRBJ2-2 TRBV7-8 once TGTGCCAGCAGCTTAGCGGGGGGACTAGTTTCCCCCGGGGAGCTGTTTTTT CASSLAGGLVSPGELFF
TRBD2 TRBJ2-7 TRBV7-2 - TGTGCCAGCAGCTTAGCCTTGGGACTAGCTGCTTACGAGCAGTACTTC CASSLALGLAAYEQYF
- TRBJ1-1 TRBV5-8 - TGTGCCAGCAGCTTGGGGGTTCGGACTGAAGCTTTCTTT CASSLGVRTEAFF
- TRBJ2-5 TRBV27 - TGTGCCAGCAGTTTATCACGACGAGGAGAGACCCAGTACTTC CASSLSRRGETQYF
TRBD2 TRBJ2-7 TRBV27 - TGTGCCAGCAGTCAGCGGGAGGGGACCTACGAGCAGTACTTC CASSQREGTYEQYF
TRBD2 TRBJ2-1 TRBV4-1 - TGCGCCTCCGCCGAAGGGGAGGGGAGTTACAATGAGCAGTTCTTC CASAEGEGSYNEQFF
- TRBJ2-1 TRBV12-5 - TGTGCTAGTGGTTTGGTTTCGGGGGGCCCCTACAATGAGCAGTTCTTC CASGLVSGGPYNEQFF
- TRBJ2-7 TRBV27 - TGTGCCAGCAGTTTAAGTATAGCGCCGACCTACGAGCAGTACTTC CASSLSIAPTYEQYF
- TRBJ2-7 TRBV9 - TGTGCCAGCAGCGTAGGCATCTCCTACGAGCAGTACTTC CASSVGISYEQYF
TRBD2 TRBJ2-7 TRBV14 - TGTGCCAGCAGCCAAGGGACTAGCGGAACCTACGAGCAGTACTTC CASSQGTSGTYEQYF
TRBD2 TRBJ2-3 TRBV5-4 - TGTGCCAGCAGCAAAGCGGGTGAGCGGGAGACGCAGTATTTT CASSKAGERETQYF
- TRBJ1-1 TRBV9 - TGTGCCAGCAGCGTAGTAGATGGGGGGCCATACGCTGAAGCTTTCTTT CASSVVDGGPYAEAFF
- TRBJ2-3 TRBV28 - TGTGCCAGCAGTTTACTTGCAGAAACTAGCACAGATACGCAGTATTTT CASSLLAETSTDTQYF
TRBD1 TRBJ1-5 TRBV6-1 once TGTGCCAGCAGTGAAGGGGGACAGGGAAGTCAGCCCCAGCATTTT CASSEGGQGSQPQHF
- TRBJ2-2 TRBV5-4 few TGTGCCAGCAGCCCGACGACAGTTATTACCGGGGAGCTGTTTTTT CASSPTTVITGELFF
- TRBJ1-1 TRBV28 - TGTGCCAGCAGTTTAATCCCTTTTGGTATGAACACTGAAGCTTTCTTT CASSLIPFGMNTEAFF
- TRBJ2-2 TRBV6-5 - TGTGCCAGCAGTGGAAGGGACCTCGACGGGGGGGAGCTGTTTTTT CASSGRDLDGGELFF
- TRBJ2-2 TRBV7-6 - TGTGCCAGCAGCTTAATCTCCAGGAGTGAAGGGGAGCTGTTTTTT CASSLISRSEGELFF
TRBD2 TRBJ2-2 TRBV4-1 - TGCGCCAGCAGCCGATCAGTAGGGCTAGCGGGTAACACCGGGGAGCTGTTTTTT CASSRSVGLAGNTGELFF
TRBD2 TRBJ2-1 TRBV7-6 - TGTGCCAGCAGCCCGGGACTAGCGGTCTACAATGAGCAGTTCTTC CASSPGLAVYNEQFF
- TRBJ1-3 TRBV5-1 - TGCGCCAGCAGCTTGGGACAGCTAAACACCATATATTTT CASSLGQLNTIYF
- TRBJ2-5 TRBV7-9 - TGTGCCAGCAGCTTACGCCTACCGGGAGAGACCCAGTACTTC CASSLRLPGETQYF
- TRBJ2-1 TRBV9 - TGTGCCAGCAGCGTAGGGGGAACGGAGCAGTTCTTC CASSVGGTEQFF
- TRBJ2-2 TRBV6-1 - TGTGCCAGCAGTGAAAGGGCGAACACCGGGGAGCTGTTTTTT CASSERANTGELFF
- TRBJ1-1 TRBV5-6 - TGTGCCAGCAGCTTGCTGCAGCGTGAAGCTTTCTTT CASSLLQREAFF
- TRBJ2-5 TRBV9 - TGTGCCAGCAGCGTAGGGTCAGGCCAAGAGACCCAGTACTTC CASSVGSGQETQYF
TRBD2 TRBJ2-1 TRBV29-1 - TGCAGCGTGGTACCGGGACTAGCGGGAGGGGACGGGCAGTTCTTC CSVVPGLAGGDGQFF